This TCR beta chain was recovered during a study of blood T cell repertoires in COVID-19. For the study at large: Collection of acute and convalescent COVID-19 samples took place in the United States, Italy and Spain. T cells, B-cell-depleted T cells, or PBMCs provided the cDNA or gDNA that served as material.

V was trimmed by 6 bases and J by 1 base, leaving 10 bases between them. CDR1 and CDR2 (germline): SGHRS, YFSETQ. The length of the CDR3 is 13 residues. Original methodology: Reference gene primer amplification in the assay estimated nucleated cell counts. The method was immunoSEQ multiplex PCR; TCRdb's version includes in-frame clones alone and lacks a portion of them. V, J and clone size are taken as reported in that table, and D and trimming were inferred from the DNA itself. The table lists 90,000 to 100,000 clones, about four fifths of them singletons. The TCR comes from a man at least 80 years old with acute or convalescent COVID-19. Sequenced input: peripheral blood. This sequence joins TRBV5-1 and TRBJ1-1; D is unclear. The CDR3 region has the DNA TGCGCCAGCACCTTAGGAGGGAACACTGAAGCTTTCTTT. Its translation is CASTLGGNTEAFF.